One and the same sample provided the 23 T cell receptor beta chains below, sequenced in a study of identifying expanded T cells in peripheral blood. Only in-frame clones appear in the TCRdb table, and some are missing; sequencing was by immunoSEQ multiplex PCR. The data contain about 58,000 clones, more than 70% of them singletons. The material sequenced was blood. Source of these receptors: a person aged 18 to 69 in good health.

The chain employs TRBV10-2 and TRBJ2-7, with 9 bases aligning to TRBD1. Germline V gene sequence: CDR1 WSHSY, CDR2 SAAADI. V shed 6 bases, J shed 5 bases, and the junction held 11 bases outside the gene matches. The CDR3 has 15 residues. The CDR3 DNA is TGCGCCAGCAGACTCCCGGGACAGGGTCTCGACGAGCAGTACTTC. It codes for CASRLPGQGLDEQYF.

The chain's CDR3 is CASSGTSGKVPGELFF. Written as DNA, the CDR3 is TGTGCCAGCAGCGGGACTAGCGGGAAGGTACCCGGGGAGCTGTTTTTT. The chain is built from TRBV9 and TRBJ2-2; 12 bases line up with TRBD2. CDR1 SGDLS and CDR2 YYNGEE come from the germline V gene. V lost 3 bases, J lost 6 bases, and 6 bases stayed unmatched. This CDR3 has 16 amino acids.

The chain couples TRBV19 to TRBJ2-4; D is tentatively TRBD1 or TRBD2 (6 bases each). The CDR3 is made up of 16 amino acids. V dropped 5 bases and J dropped 1 base, with 15 bases sitting between them. Per the germline V gene, CDR1 is LNHDA and CDR2 is SQIVND (reference sequence). In DNA form, the CDR3 reads TGTGCCAGTAGTCTACAGGGAGGATCTGCCAAAAACATTCAGTACTTC. Translation: CASSLQGGSAKNIQYF.

CDR3 in amino acids: CASSYSKVGGYTF. Here the CDR3 DNA reads TGTGCCAGCAGTTACTCGAAAGTAGGCGGCTACACCTTC. V usage is TRBV6-5 and J usage is TRBJ1-2; D is unresolved. Trimming removed 0 bases from V and 8 bases from J, with 10 bases in between. This CDR3 has 13 residues. Germline V gives CDR1 MNHEY, CDR2 SVGAGI.

For the CDR3, the DNA is TGTGCCAGCAGTTACCAGGGAGGCACTGAAGCTTTCTTT. This encodes CASSYQGGTEAFF. V usage is TRBV6-5 and J usage is TRBJ1-1, with D perhaps matching TRBD1 (5 bases). Deletions cut 2 bases from V and 4 bases from J, with 8 bases between. Per germline, CDR1 MNHEY and CDR2 SVGAGI. The CDR3 covers 13 residues.

This sequence joins TRBV28 and TRBJ2-5; D is unresolved. The CDR3 loop spans 15 amino acids. Trimming cost V 4 bases and J 4 bases, with 16 bases left between them. Germline CDR1 and CDR2: MDHEN and SYDVKM. The DNA for the CDR3 is TGTGCCAGCAGTTCTAACCGATTAGAGAGAGAGACCCAGTACTTC. This gives the protein CASSSNRLERETQYF.

This sequence joins TRBV4-3 and TRBJ1-2; no definite D call. The CDR3 runs to 13 residues. The V and J ends lost 0 bases and 0 bases respectively, with 2 bases between them. Per germline, CDR1 LGHNA and CDR2 YSLEER. The CDR3 here is CASSQDANYGYTF. The CDR3 DNA reads as TGCGCCAGCAGCCAAGATGCTAACTATGGCTACACCTTC.

V is TRBV29-1 and J is TRBJ1-1; 8 bases fit TRBD1. CDR3 length equals 17 residues. V shed 4 bases and J 1 base; nucleotides not matched to a gene: 14. Germline V CDR1 and CDR2: SQVTM, ANQGSEA. This CDR3 is CSVGGFSYRGTNTEAFF. The CDR3 region has the DNA TGCAGCGTTGGTGGTTTTTCCTACAGGGGGACGAACACTGAAGCTTTCTTT.

The CDR3 here is CASSTRVGGEQYF. CDR3 nucleotide sequence: TGTGCCAGCAGCACCAGGGTAGGGGGCGAGCAGTACTTC. The chain combines TRBV9 with TRBJ2-7, with D perhaps matching TRBD1 (6 bases). CDR3 length: 13 amino acids. Germline V gene lookup returns CDR1 SGDLS and CDR2 YYNGEE. The V end lost 4 bases, the J end lost 6 bases, and 14 bases lay between the germline ends.

J is TRBJ1-3 and V is TRBV11-2; tentatively, D is TRBD1 (5 bases). Trimming pared 6 bases from V and 8 bases from J, leaving 11 bases between. From germline, CDR1 is SGHAT and CDR2 FQNNGV. CDR3 length equals 12 residues. Here the CDR3 DNA reads TGTGCCAGCAGTTGGATGGGGCACACCATATATTTT. Translation: CASSWMGHTIYF.

The V gene is TRBV11-2, the J gene TRBJ2-7; D possibly matches TRBD1 or TRBD2 (5 bases each). Deletions cut 5 bases from V and 8 bases from J, with 19 bases between. The CDR3 extends over 14 amino acids. Germline loops: CDR1 SGHAT, CDR2 FQNNGV. DNA for the CDR3: TGTGCCAGCAGCCCGGGACGCCGAGCTGAGAAGCAGTACTTC. Protein sequence: CASSPGRRAEKQYF.

The J gene is TRBJ1-1, the V gene TRBV5-8; tentatively, D is TRBD1 (6 bases). The ends were cut back, 4 bases at V and 6 bases at J, with 13 bases in the middle. Germline values: CDR1 SGHTS, CDR2 YDEGEE. The CDR3 has 13 amino acids. CDR3 sequence: CASSAQGRAEAFF. The CDR3 region has the DNA TGTGCCAGCAGCGCCCAGGGGCGAGCTGAAGCTTTCTTT.

This clone was counted once. The V call is TRBV5-4, the J call TRBJ2-1; D remains unclear. Germline V gene sequence: CDR1 SGHNT, CDR2 YYREEE (reference sequence). With 4 bases removed from V and 4 bases from J, the gap between germline ends came to 12 bases. The length of the CDR3 is 14 residues. The CDR3 loop reads CASSPFGGYNEQFF. The CDR3 DNA follows: TGTGCCAGCAGCCCCTTTGGCGGATACAATGAGCAGTTCTTC.

This clone was counted a few times. V is TRBV7-2 and J is TRBJ2-1; TRBD2 is a possible D gene (6 bases). The CDR3 extends over 14 amino acids. V lost 5 bases and J lost 8, with 16 bases in between. Germline V gives CDR1 SGHTA, CDR2 FQGNSA. The CDR3 DNA reads TGTGCCAGCAGCGCGGGGCTACATGTCGATGAGCAGTTCTTC. Amino acid sequence: CASSAGLHVDEQFF. The complete variable domain, with remaining parts taken from reference TRBV7-2 and TRBJ2-1, reads GAGVSQSPSNKVTEKGKDVELRCDPISGHTALYWYRQSLGQGLEFLIYFQGNSAPDKSGLPSDRFSAERTGGSVSTLTIQRTQQEDSAVYLCASSAGLHVDEQFFGPGTRLTVL.

The CDR3 loop reads CASSLLGGPYNEQFF. The CDR3 DNA is TGTGCCAGCAGCCTGCTAGGGGGTCCCTACAATGAGCAGTTCTTC. This rearrangement joins TRBV9 to TRBJ2-1; TRBD1 is a possible D gene (6 bases). Trimming removed 4 bases at V and 2 bases at J, with 13 bases between. The CDR3 runs 15 residues. Germline CDR1 SGDLS, CDR2 YYNGEE.

The chain combines TRBV6-6 with TRBJ1-1; D call uncertain. Germline assignment: CDR1 MNHNY and CDR2 SVGAGI (reference sequence). The CDR3 contains 14 residues. Trimming removed 2 bases at V and 11 bases at J, with 18 bases between. Written as DNA, the CDR3 is TGTGCCAGCAGTTACGGAGCGAATCGATTAGATGCTTTCTTT. It is translated as CASSYGANRLDAFF.

This clone was detected only once. The genes are TRBV11-2 and TRBJ2-1; D is undetermined. From germline, CDR1 is SGHAT and CDR2 FQNNGV. Trimming took off 3 bases at V and 4 bases at J, with 7 bases between the two ends. The CDR3 runs to 13 residues. The CDR3 DNA reads TGTGCCAGCAGCTTCTCAGGATACAATGAGCAGTTCTTC. This gives the protein CASSFSGYNEQFF.

This rearrangement joins TRBV5-8 to TRBJ2-3; D gene ambiguous. The length of the CDR3 is 15 residues. Trimming pared 4 bases from V and 0 bases from J, leaving 12 bases between. Germline CDR1 reads SGHTS; CDR2 reads YDEGEE. The CDR3 region is CASSPGKYSTDTQYF. The DNA of the CDR3 is TGTGCCAGCAGCCCGGGCAAATATAGCACAGATACGCAGTATTTT.

The chain employs TRBV19 and TRBJ2-1, with 9 bases fitting TRBD2. With V trimmed by 4 bases and J by 2 bases, 15 bases remained unmatched. The length of the CDR3 is 19 residues. CDR1 and CDR2 (germline): LNHDA, SQIVND (reference sequence). CDR3 in amino acids: CASSRPIIAGDIAYNEQFF. The CDR3 DNA reads TGTGCCAGTAGTAGGCCAATAATAGCGGGAGACATCGCCTACAATGAGCAGTTCTTC.

The chain carries TRBV5-8 and TRBJ2-1; D is perhaps TRBD1 (5 bases). Germline loops: CDR1 SGHTS, CDR2 YDEGEE. V was trimmed by 0 bases and J by 9 bases, leaving 10 bases between them. The CDR3 covers 13 residues. The DNA of the CDR3 is TGTGCCAGCAGCTTGGACAGGTTGGGTGAGCAGTTCTTC. It yields the protein CASSLDRLGEQFF.

The chain is built from TRBV28 and TRBJ1-2; D is ambiguous. From germline, CDR1 is MDHEN and CDR2 SYDVKM. The CDR3 is 14 residues long. Trimming pared 5 bases from V and 1 base from J, leaving 11 bases between. CDR3 sequence: CASSHRLLNYGYTF. In DNA, the CDR3 is TGTGCCAGCAGTCATCGACTGCTTAACTATGGCTACACCTTC.

The chain joins TRBV6-5 to TRBJ2-7; 10 nucleotides line up with TRBD1. The germline V gene has CDR1 MNHEY and CDR2 SVGAGI. The CDR3 contains 14 residues. V trimming: 6 bases; J trimming: 4 bases; junction bases outside the gene matches: 6. CDR3 region: CASSRQGAGYEQYF. The CDR3 region has the DNA TGTGCCAGCAGCCGACAGGGGGCCGGGTACGAGCAGTACTTC.

This clone is a singleton in its sample. The rearrangement links TRBV7-2 to TRBJ2-7; TRBD1 agrees at 7 bases. Germline CDR1 SGHTA, CDR2 FQGNSA. The CDR3 is 15 residues long. Trimming removed 1 base from V and 1 base from J; junction bases left unmatched: 4. The DNA for the CDR3 is TGTGCCAGCAGCTTAGTGATGACAGGGTCCTACGAGCAGTACTTC. It specifies CASSLVMTGSYEQYF.